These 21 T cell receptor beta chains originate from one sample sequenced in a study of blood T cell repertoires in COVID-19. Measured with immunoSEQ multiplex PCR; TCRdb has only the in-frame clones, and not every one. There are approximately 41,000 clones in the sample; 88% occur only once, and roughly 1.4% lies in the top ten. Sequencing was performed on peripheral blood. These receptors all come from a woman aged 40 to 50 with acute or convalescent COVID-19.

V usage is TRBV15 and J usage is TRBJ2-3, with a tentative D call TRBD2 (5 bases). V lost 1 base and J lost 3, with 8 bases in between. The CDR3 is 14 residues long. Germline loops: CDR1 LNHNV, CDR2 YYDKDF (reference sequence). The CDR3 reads CATSRVRATDTQYF. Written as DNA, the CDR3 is TGTGCCACCAGCAGAGTGAGGGCTACAGATACGCAGTATTTT.

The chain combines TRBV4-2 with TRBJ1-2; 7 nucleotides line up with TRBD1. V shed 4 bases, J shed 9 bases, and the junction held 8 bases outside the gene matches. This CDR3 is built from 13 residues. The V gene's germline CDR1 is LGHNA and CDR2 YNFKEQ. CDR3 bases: TGTGCCAGCAGCCCCAAGACAGGGACCAGCTACACCTTC. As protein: CASSPKTGTSYTF.

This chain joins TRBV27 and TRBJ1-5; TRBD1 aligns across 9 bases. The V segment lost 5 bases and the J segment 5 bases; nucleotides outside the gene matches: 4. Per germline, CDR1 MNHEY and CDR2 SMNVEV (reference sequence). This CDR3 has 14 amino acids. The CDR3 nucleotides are TGTGCCAGCAGTCCTGGGACAGGGTATCAGCCCCAGCATTTT. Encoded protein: CASSPGTGYQPQHF.

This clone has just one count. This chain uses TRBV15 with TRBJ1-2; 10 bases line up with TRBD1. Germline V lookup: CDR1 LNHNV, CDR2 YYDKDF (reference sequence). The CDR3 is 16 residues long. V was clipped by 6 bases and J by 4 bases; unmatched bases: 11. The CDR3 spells CATRGTGERHLYGYTF. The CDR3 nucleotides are TGTGCCACCAGAGGGACAGGGGAAAGGCATCTCTATGGCTACACCTTC.

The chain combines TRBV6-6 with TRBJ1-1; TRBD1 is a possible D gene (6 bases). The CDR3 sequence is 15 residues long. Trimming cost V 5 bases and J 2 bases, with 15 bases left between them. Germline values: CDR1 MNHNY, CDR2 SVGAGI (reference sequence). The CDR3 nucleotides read TGTGCCAGCAGTGGAAGGACAGAGAGCAACACTGAAGCTTTCTTT. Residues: CASSGRTESNTEAFF.

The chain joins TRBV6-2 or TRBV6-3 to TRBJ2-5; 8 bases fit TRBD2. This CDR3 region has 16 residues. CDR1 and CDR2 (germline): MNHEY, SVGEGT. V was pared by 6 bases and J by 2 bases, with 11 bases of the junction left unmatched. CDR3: CASSRGLLAAQETQYF. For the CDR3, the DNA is TGTGCCAGCAGCCGAGGCTTACTAGCGGCTCAAGAGACCCAGTACTTC.

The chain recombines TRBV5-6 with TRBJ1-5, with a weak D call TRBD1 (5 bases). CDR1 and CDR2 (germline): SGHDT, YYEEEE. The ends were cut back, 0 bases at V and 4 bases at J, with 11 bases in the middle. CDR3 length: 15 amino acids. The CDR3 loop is CASSLGGEGNQPQHF. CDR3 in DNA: TGTGCCAGCAGCTTGGGAGGGGAGGGGAATCAGCCCCAGCATTTT.

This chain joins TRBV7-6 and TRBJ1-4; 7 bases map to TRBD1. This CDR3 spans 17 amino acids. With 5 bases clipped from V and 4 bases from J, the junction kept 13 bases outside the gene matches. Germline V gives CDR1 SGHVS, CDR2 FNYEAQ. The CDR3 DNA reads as TGTGCCAGCAGCGAGATCCGTGGGGGACAGATTAATGAAAAACTGTTTTTT. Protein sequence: CASSEIRGGQINEKLFF. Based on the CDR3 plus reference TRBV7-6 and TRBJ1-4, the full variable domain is GAGVSQSPRYKVTKRGQDVALRCDPISGHVSLYWYRQALGQGPEFLTYFNYEAQQDKSGLPNDRFSAERPEGSISTLTIQRTEQRDSAMYRCASSEIRGGQINEKLFFGSGTQLSVL.

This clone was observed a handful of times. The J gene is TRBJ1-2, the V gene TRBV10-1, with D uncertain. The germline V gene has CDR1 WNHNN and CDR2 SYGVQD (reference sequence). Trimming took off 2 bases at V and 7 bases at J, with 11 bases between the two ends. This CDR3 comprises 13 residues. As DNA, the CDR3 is TGCGCCAGCAGTGAGGGGCCAGGAATTGGCTACACCTTC. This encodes CASSEGPGIGYTF.

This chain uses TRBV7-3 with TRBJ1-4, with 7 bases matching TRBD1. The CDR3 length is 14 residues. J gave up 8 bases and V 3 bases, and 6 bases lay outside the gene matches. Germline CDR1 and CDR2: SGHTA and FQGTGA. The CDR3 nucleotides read TGTGCCAGCAGCTTGACAGGGTCTGGGGAAAAACTGTTTTTT. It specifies CASSLTGSGEKLFF.

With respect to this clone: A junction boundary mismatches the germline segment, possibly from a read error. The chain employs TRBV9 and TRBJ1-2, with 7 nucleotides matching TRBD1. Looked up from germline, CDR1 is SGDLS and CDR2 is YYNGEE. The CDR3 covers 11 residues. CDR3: CASSLGTAQSF. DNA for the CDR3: TGTGCCAGCAGCCTAGGGACAGCCCAAAGCTTC.

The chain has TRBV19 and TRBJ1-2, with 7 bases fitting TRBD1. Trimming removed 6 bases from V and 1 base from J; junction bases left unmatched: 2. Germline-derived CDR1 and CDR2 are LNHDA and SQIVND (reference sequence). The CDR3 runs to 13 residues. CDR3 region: CASRGQFNYGYTF. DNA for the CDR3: TGTGCCAGTAGGGGACAGTTTAACTATGGCTACACCTTC.

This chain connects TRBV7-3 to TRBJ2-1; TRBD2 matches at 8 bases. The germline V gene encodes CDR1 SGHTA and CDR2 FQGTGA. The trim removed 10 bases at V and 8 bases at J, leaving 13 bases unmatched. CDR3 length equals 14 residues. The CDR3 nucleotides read TGTGCCACAAAGACTAGCGCGGCTTCGGATGAGCAGTTCTTC. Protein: CATKTSAASDEQFF.

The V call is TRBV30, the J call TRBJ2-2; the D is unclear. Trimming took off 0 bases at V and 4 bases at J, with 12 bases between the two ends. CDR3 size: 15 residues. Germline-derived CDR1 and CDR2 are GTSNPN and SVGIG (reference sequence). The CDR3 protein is CAWSVNGFGTGELFF. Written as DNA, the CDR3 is TGTGCCTGGAGTGTTAACGGGTTTGGCACCGGGGAGCTGTTTTTT.

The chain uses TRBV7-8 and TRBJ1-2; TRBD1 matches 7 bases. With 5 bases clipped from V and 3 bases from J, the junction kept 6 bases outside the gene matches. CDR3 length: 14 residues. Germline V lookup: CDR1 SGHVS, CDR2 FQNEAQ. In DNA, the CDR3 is TGTGCCAGCAGCACTCGGGACAGCCACTATGGCTACACCTTC. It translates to CASSTRDSHYGYTF.

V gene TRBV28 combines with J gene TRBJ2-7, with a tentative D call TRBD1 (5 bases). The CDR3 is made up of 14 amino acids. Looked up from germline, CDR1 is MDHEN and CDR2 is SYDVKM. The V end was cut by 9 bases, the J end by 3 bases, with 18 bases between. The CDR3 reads CASRNRRRNYEQYF. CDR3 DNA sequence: TGTGCCAGTCGTAACAGGCGGAGAAACTACGAGCAGTACTTC.

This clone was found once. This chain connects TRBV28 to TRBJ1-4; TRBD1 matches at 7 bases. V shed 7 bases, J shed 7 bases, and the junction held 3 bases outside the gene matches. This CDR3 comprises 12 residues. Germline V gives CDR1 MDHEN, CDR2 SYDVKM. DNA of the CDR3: TGTGCCAGCACACAGGGGCCTGAAAAACTGTTTTTT. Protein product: CASTQGPEKLFF. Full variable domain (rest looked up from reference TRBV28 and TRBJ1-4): DVKVTQSSRYLVKRTGEKVFLECVQDMDHENMFWYRQDPGLGLRLIYFSYDVKMKEKGDIPEGYSVSREKKERFSLILESASTNQTSMYLCASTQGPEKLFFGSGTQLSVL.

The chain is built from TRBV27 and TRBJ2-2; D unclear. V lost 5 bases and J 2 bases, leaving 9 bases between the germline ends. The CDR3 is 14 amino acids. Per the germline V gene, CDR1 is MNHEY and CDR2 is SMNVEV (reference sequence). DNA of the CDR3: TGTGCCAGCAGTGGGCAACCAAACACCGGGGAGCTGTTTTTT. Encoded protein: CASSGQPNTGELFF.

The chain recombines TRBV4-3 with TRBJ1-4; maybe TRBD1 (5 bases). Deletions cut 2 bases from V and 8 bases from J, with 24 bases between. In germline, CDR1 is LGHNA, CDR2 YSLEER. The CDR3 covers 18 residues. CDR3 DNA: TGCGCCAGCAGCCAACCCTTAGGCCCCGGGGGGTCGAGGGAAAAACTGTTTTTT. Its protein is CASSQPLGPGGSREKLFF.

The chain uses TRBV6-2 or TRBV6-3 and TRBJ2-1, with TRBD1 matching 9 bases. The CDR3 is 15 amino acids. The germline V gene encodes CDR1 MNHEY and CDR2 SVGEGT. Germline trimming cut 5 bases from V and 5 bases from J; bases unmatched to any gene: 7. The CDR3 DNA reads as TGTGCCAGCAGTATGGACAGGGGCACCGACAATGAGCAGTTCTTC. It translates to CASSMDRGTDNEQFF.

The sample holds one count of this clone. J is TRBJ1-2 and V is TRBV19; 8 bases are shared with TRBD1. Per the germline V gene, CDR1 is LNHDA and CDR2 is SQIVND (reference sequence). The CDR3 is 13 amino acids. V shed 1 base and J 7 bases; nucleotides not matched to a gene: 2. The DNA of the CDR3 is TGTGCCAGTAGTATAGGGGACAGGTCTGGCTACACCTTC. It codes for CASSIGDRSGYTF.